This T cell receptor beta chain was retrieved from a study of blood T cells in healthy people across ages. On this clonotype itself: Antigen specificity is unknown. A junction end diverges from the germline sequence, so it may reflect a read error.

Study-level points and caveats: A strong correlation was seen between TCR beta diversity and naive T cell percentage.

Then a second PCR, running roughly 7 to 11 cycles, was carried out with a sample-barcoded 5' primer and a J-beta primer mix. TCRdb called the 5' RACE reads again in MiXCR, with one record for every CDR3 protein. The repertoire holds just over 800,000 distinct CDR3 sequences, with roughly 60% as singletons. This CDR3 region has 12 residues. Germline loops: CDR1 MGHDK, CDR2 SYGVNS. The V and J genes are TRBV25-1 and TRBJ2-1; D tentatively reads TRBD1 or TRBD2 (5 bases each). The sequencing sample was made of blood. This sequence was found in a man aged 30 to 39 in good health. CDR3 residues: CARSGGSNEQFF. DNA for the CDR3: TGTGCCAGGAGTGGGGGTTCCAATGAGCAGTTCTTC.